This T cell receptor beta chain is drawn from a study of monozygotic twins with inflammatory bowel disease. Regarding the study as a whole: Some repertoire variability may stem from patients' differing immunosuppressive treatments.

On this clonotype itself: No antigen is known for it.

Making each TCR library took around 3.5 ug of total RNA. TCRdb re-called the 5' RACE reads, yielding one record per CDR3 amino acid sequence without DNA. The table lists roughly 330,000 distinct CDR3 sequences. Germline V lookup: CDR1 SGHTA, CDR2 FQGNSA. This CDR3 is 16 amino acids long. Sequencing was carried out using blood. This chain uses TRBV7-2 with TRBJ2-3; the D call of TRBD2 rests on TCRdb alone, since no DNA is present to check it. The origin of this receptor is a human donor with ulcerative colitis or Crohn's disease, or a healthy co-twin of an affected twin (not recorded which). CDR3 protein: CASSSSSGGIRGTQYF.